This TCR beta chain appears in the sequencing data of a study of blood T cell repertoires in COVID-19. Study details: T cells, B-cell-depleted T cells, or PBMCs provided the cDNA or gDNA that served as material.

Clones were read by immunoSEQ multiplex PCR, and TCRdb kept only the in-frame ones, dropping some. The sample contains about 100,000 clones, almost 90% of which appear only once. Germline trimming cut 3 bases from V and 2 bases from J; bases unmatched to any gene: 6. This CDR3 spans 15 amino acids. CDR1 and CDR2 from the germline V gene are KGHSH and LQKENI. This receptor was identified in a human donor in a cohort sampled during active COVID-19. The specimen was peripheral blood. The chain couples TRBV18 to TRBJ2-5; 7 bases fit TRBD2. This CDR3 is CASSPRTSDQETQYF. The CDR3 DNA reads as TGTGCCAGCTCACCCCGAACTAGCGATCAAGAGACCCAGTACTTC.